This T cell receptor beta chain was found in a study of neurological immune-mediated disorders. One entry per CDR3 protein, called by TCRdb with MiXCR from the 5' RACE reads. Counted here are tens of thousands of distinct CDR3 sequences, 9.4% occurring once; the ten biggest clones make up 1.5% to 2%. This clonotype was picked up many times. Looked up from germline, CDR1 is SGDLS and CDR2 is YYNGEE. V lost 4 bases and J lost 5, with 18 bases in between. This CDR3 has 15 residues. This receptor was obtained from a man aged 50-59 years in good health. The sequenced sample was PBMCs. The chain joins TRBV9 to TRBJ1-1; possible D gene TRBD1, 5 bases. CDR3 in DNA: TGTGCCAGCAGCTCTTCGACGGGGCCGGGGACTGAAGCTTTCTTT. It codes for CASSSSTGPGTEAFF.